This T cell receptor (beta chain) appears in the sequencing data of a study of cytomegalovirus exposure and HLA in healthy donors. Study-wide findings and caveats: Researchers reported in a later analysis that common viral pathogens appeared linked to several top clusters.

Comment on this clone: Its antigen is still unknown.

This PCR relied on a set of 60 Vbeta primers and 13 Jbeta primers. Clones were read by immunoSEQ multiplex PCR, and TCRdb kept only the in-frame ones, dropping some. The sample carries more than 110,000 clones, around 73% recorded once. V shed 8 bases, J shed 6 bases, and the junction held 7 bases outside the gene matches. The CDR3 has 13 residues. CDR1 is MDHEN, CDR2 SYDVKM, per germline. The clonotype comes from a human donor in good health. The chain couples TRBV28 to TRBJ1-5; TRBD1 agrees at 7 bases. Material for sequencing was PBMCs. The CDR3 region has the DNA TGTGCCAGCGCTAAGGACAGGATTCAGCCCCAGCATTTT. The encoded protein is CASAKDRIQPQHF.